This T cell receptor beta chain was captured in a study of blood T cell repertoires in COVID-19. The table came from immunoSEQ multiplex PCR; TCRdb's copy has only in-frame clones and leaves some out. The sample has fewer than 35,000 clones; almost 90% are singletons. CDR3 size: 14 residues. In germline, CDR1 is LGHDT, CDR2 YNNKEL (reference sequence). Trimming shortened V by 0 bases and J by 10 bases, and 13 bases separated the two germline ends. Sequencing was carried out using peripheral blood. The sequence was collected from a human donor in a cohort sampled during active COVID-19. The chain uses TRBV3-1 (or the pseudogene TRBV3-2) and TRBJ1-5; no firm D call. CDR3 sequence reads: CASSQEAGRRPQHF. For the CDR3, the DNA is TGTGCCAGCAGCCAAGAGGCAGGCAGGCGACCCCAGCATTTT.